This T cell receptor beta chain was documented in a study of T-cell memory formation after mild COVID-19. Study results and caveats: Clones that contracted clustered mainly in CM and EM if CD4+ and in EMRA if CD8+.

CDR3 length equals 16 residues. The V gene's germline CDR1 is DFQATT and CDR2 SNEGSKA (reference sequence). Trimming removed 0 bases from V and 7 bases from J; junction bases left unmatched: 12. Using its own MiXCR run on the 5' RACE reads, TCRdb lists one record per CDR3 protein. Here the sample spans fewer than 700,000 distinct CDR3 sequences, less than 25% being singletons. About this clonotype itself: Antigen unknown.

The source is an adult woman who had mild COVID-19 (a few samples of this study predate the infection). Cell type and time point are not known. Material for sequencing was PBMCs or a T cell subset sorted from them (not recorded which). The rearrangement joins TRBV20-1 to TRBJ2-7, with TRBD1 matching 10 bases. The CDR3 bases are TGCAGTGCTAGAGATAGGACGGGGACAGGGGTGGGGGAGCAGTACTTC. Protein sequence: CSARDRTGTGVGEQYF.